This record looks at one TCR beta chain sequence and its context. The CDR3 length is 16 residues. Germline assignment: CDR1 GTSNPN and CDR2 SVGIG (reference sequence). The ends lost 8 bases at V and 4 bases at J; junction bases unmatched: 18. The record originates from a study of blood T cell repertoires in COVID-19. Overall study: The United States, Italy and Spain supplied acute and convalescent COVID-19 samples.

The data were produced by immunoSEQ multiplex PCR, yet TCRdb's version contains in-frame clones alone and is incomplete. This sample carries over 150,000 clones, roughly nine tenths of them seen once, and the ten largest clones take around 1.2%. Source material: peripheral blood. This clonotype originated in a man aged 25-45 years with acute or convalescent COVID-19. The V call is TRBV30, the J call TRBJ2-7, with 9 positions matching TRBD2. The CDR3 DNA reads as TGTGCCCTGACGAGCTGGGTAGGGACTAGCAGTTACGAGCAGTACTTC. It specifies CALTSWVGTSSYEQYF.